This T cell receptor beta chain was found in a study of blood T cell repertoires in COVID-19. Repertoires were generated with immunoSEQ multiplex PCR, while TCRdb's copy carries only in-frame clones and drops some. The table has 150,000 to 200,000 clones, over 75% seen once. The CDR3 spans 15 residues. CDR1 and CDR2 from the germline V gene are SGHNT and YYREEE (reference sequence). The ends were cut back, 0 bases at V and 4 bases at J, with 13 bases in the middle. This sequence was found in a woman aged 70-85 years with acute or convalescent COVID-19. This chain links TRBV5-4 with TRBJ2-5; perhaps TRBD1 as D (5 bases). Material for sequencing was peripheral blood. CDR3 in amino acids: CASSLGSQVRETQYF. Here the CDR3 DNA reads TGTGCCAGCAGCTTGGGGTCACAGGTTCGAGAGACCCAGTACTTC.